This note documents a single T cell receptor (beta chain) sequence. The CDR3 totals 15 residues. Germline assignment: CDR1 LGHNA and CDR2 YNFKEQ. Trimming removed 0 bases at V and 4 bases at J, with 13 bases between. This entry is derived from a study of shared clonotypes between healthy human individuals. CD45RO-negative cells were positively selected for CCR7, leaving out terminally differentiated effector memory CD45RA+ cells. Sequenced by immunoSEQ multiplex PCR; TCRdb stores in-frame clones only, minus some. Of hundreds of thousands of clones listed, approximately 96% were seen once; the top ten hold 0.11%.

V and J are TRBV4-2 and TRBJ2-7, with a possible D match to TRBD2 (6 bases). This TCR derives from a woman younger than 45 in good health. The sequenced material came from naive CD8+ T cells sorted from blood. The chain's CDR3 is CASSQEVGGLYEQYF. As DNA, the CDR3 is TGTGCCAGCAGCCAAGAAGTGGGAGGATTGTACGAGCAGTACTTC.